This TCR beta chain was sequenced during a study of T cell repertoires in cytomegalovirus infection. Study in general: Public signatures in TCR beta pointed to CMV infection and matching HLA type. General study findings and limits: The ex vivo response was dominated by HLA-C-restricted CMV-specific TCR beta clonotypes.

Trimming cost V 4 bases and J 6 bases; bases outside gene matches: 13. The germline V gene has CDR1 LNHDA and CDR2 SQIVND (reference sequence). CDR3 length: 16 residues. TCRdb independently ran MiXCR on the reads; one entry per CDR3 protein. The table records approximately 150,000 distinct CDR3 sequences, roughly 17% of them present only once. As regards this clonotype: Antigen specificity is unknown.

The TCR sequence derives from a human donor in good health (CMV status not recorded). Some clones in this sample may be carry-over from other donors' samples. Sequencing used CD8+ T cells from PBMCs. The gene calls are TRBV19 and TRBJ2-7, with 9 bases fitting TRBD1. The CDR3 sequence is CASSTGSGTGWGEQYF. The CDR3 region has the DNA TGTGCCAGTAGTACGGGCTCCGGGACAGGGTGGGGCGAGCAGTACTTC.